The 13 T cell receptor beta chains in this list originate from one sample, sequenced in a study of T cells in localized non-small cell lung cancer. Profiling relied on immunoSEQ multiplex PCR, and the TCRdb table lists in-frame clones only, not all of them. The data show around 94,000 clones, 80% to 90% seen once. Source: peripheral blood, taken before any cancer treatment. These receptors were collected from a man between 40 and 70 years old with stage I squamous cell lung carcinoma.

The chain employs TRBV5-1 and TRBJ2-5; no reliable D call. Germline V lookup: CDR1 SGHRS, CDR2 YFSETQ. V was trimmed by 2 bases and J by 1 base, leaving 12 bases between them. The length of the CDR3 is 15 residues. CDR3 nucleotide sequence: TGCGCCAGCAGCTTTGGTGGTAGGACCCAAGAGACCCAGTACTTC. This sequence encodes CASSFGGRTQETQYF.

J is TRBJ2-2 and V is TRBV5-4, with 10 bases lining up with TRBD1. The germline V gene has CDR1 SGHNT and CDR2 YYREEE (reference sequence). V trimming: 4 bases; J trimming: 4 bases; junction bases outside the gene matches: 7. CDR3 length: 16 residues. In DNA form, the CDR3 reads TGTGCCAGCAGCATCCGACAGGGGGCAGGCACCGGGGAGCTGTTTTTT. It yields the protein CASSIRQGAGTGELFF.

The chain uses TRBV28 and TRBJ2-2, with D uncertain. The CDR3 runs to 13 residues. V shed 7 bases and J shed 6 bases, with 12 bases lying between them. Germline V gene lookup returns CDR1 MDHEN and CDR2 SYDVKM. CDR3 nucleotide sequence: TGTGCCAGCACACCCCGGTTGGCCGGGGAGCTGTTTTTT. Translated, it gives CASTPRLAGELFF.

This rearrangement joins TRBV11-2 to TRBJ2-7; D perhaps matches TRBD1 (6 bases). This CDR3 is 14 amino acids long. Germline lookup yields CDR1 SGHAT and CDR2 FQNNGV. Trimming took 3 bases from V and 2 from J, leaving 11 bases between them. The CDR3 sequence is CASSLSRDTYEQYF. The CDR3, as DNA: TGTGCCAGCAGCTTGTCACGGGACACCTACGAGCAGTACTTC.

The gene calls are TRBV19 and TRBJ1-2; 7 bases map to TRBD1. Germline V gives CDR1 LNHDA, CDR2 SQIVND (reference sequence). Losses at the gene ends were 8 bases for V and 1 base for J; bases not matched to a gene: 4. This CDR3 comprises 13 residues. This CDR3 is CASGDRFNYGYTF. The CDR3 region has the DNA TGTGCCAGTGGGGACAGATTTAACTATGGCTACACCTTC. Based on the CDR3 plus reference TRBV19 and TRBJ1-2, the full variable domain is DGGITQSPKYLFRKEGQNVTLSCEQNLNHDAMYWYRQDPGQGLRLIYYSQIVNDFQKGDIAEGYSVSREKKESFPLTVTSAQKNPTAFYLCASGDRFNYGYTFGSGTRLTVV.

V usage is TRBV5-1 and J usage is TRBJ1-6; D unresolved. The germline V gene has CDR1 SGHRS and CDR2 YFSETQ. CDR3 size: 14 residues. V was clipped by 0 bases and J by 7 bases, with 8 bases between them. The CDR3 spells CASSLALGNSPLHF. CDR3 DNA: TGCGCCAGCAGCTTGGCCCTCGGAAATTCACCCCTCCACTTT.

For the CDR3, the DNA is TGTGCCAGCAGCTCCAGGGGCGCGTTGCCCCAGCATTTT. It codes for CASSSRGALPQHF. V usage is TRBV5-6 and J usage is TRBJ1-5; D possibly corresponds to TRBD1 (6 bases). This CDR3 has 13 residues. V was shortened by 3 bases and J by 9 bases, with 13 bases between the two germline ends. CDR1 and CDR2 from the germline V gene are SGHDT and YYEEEE.

The chain recombines TRBV5-4 with TRBJ1-3, with 7 nucleotides matching TRBD1. Germline CDR1 and CDR2: SGHNT and YYREEE (reference sequence). This CDR3 spans 15 amino acids. J was trimmed by 8 bases and V by 2 bases; bases with no gene match: 10. CDR3 protein: CASSFRQGKVDTIYF. The CDR3 DNA follows: TGTGCCAGCAGCTTCCGACAGGGAAAGGTAGACACCATATATTTT.

This sequence joins TRBV7-9 and TRBJ2-3; 7 bases line up with TRBD1. The V gene's germline CDR1 is SEHNR and CDR2 FQNEAQ (reference sequence). CDR3 size: 13 residues. J gave up 2 bases and V 10 bases, and 6 bases lay outside the gene matches. CDR3 sequence: CAILTGTTDTQYF. The CDR3 coding sequence is TGTGCCATCCTGACAGGGACCACAGATACGCAGTATTTT.

This clone was detected only a few times. The chain links TRBV4-2 to TRBJ2-1; D may correspond to TRBD1 or TRBD2 (5 bases each). Per germline, CDR1 LGHNA and CDR2 YNFKEQ. Deletions cut 1 base from V and 7 bases from J, with 8 bases between. The CDR3 covers 13 residues. CDR3 in amino acids: CASSQAGTNEQFF. In nucleotides, the CDR3 is TGTGCCAGCAGCCAAGCCGGGACGAATGAGCAGTTCTTC.

The chain has TRBV18 and TRBJ2-1, with D possibly being TRBD1 or TRBD2 (5 bases each). Germline CDR1 KGHSH, CDR2 LQKENI. The CDR3 consists of 16 residues. Trimming pared 2 bases from V and 5 bases from J, leaving 16 bases between. The CDR3 reads CASSPTGTGSNNEQFF. In DNA form, the CDR3 reads TGTGCCAGCTCACCAACGGGAACAGGCTCAAACAATGAGCAGTTCTTC.

This chain joins TRBV5-4 and TRBJ2-3; 10 positions match TRBD2. The J segment lost 5 bases and the V segment lost 5 bases, leaving 8 bases of the junction unmatched. CDR1 and CDR2 (germline): SGHNT, YYREEE (reference sequence). The CDR3 extends over 15 amino acids. DNA for the CDR3: TGTGCCAGCAGGCCCAGCGGGGGGGCTTTAGATACGCAGTATTTT. It specifies CASRPSGGALDTQYF.

The rearrangement joins TRBV19 to TRBJ2-7; D may be TRBD1 (5 bases). Per the germline V gene, CDR1 is LNHDA and CDR2 is SQIVND (reference sequence). This CDR3 spans 11 amino acids. This CDR3 is CASGPNYEQYF. The CDR3, as DNA: TGTGCTTCAGGGCCAAACTACGAGCAGTACTTC.